Listed here are 4 T cell receptor beta chains from one sample, sequenced in a study of shared clonotypes between healthy human individuals. The method was immunoSEQ multiplex PCR; TCRdb's version includes in-frame clones alone and lacks a portion of them. In the table there are around 2.5 million clones, approximately 94% of which are singletons. Sequenced material: naive CD4+ T cells from PBMCs. The subset is: CD45RA+ positively selected. The receptors come from a young man in good health. Some clones in this sample may be carry-over from other donors' samples.

The CDR3, as DNA: TGCGCCAGCACCCCGAGGCCAGGGGTCTACTCCTACGAGCAGTACTTC. Its protein product is CASTPRPGVYSYEQYF. V usage is TRBV5-1 and J usage is TRBJ2-7, with D possibly being TRBD1 (6 bases). V was clipped by 6 bases and J by 0 bases, with 19 bases between them. Germline CDR1 reads SGHRS; CDR2 reads YFSETQ. This CDR3 contains 16 residues.

The chain's CDR3 is CASSFSGGNTDTQYF. The CDR3 DNA reads TGCGCCAGCAGCTTTAGTGGCGGGAACACAGATACGCAGTATTTT. This chain uses TRBV5-1 with TRBJ2-3; D might be TRBD2 (6 bases). CDR3 length equals 15 residues. V was cut by 2 bases and J by 2 bases, with 12 bases left in between. Germline values: CDR1 SGHRS, CDR2 YFSETQ.

This sequence joins TRBV25-1 and TRBJ1-5; possibly TRBD1 for D (6 bases). Germline V CDR1 and CDR2: MGHDK, SYGVNS. V lost 7 bases, J lost 0 bases, and 13 bases lay in between. The CDR3 covers 15 residues. The DNA of the CDR3 is TGTGCCAGCACCGGGACACCATATAGCAATCAGCCCCAGCATTTT. Its protein is CASTGTPYSNQPQHF.

The gene calls are TRBV23-1 and TRBJ2-2, with 8 bases fitting TRBD2. TRBV23-1 is an open reading frame, and its role is uncertain. V lost 7 bases to trimming and J lost 6 bases; unmatched junction nucleotides: 7. This CDR3 has 14 amino acids. The CDR3 nucleotides read TGCGCCAGCACGGGAGGGGGAAAGGCCGGGGAGCTGTTTTTT. Translating gives CASTGGGKAGELFF.